These T cell receptor beta chains were read from a single sample in a study of OX40 agonist ivuxolimab in advanced cancers. The data were produced by immunoSEQ multiplex PCR, yet TCRdb's version contains in-frame clones alone and is incomplete. The table includes tens of thousands of clones, about 90% detected once. Material: CD4+ or CD8+ T cells sorted from blood, obtained in a trial of the OX40 agonist ivuxolimab. The receptors stem from an adult with an advanced solid tumor such as melanoma, head and neck, liver or kidney cancer. Each CDR3 is given with its conserved first and last residue. Fields, in order: clone size, D gene, J gene, V gene, CDR3 protein, CDR3 DNA. The D gene is left open where the match is weak. Only part of the rows carry a size: once, few, many, or a class if the clone is expanded.

size: NA; D: NA; J: TRBJ1-2; V: TRBV27; CDR3: CASSLRATNYGYTF; DNA: TGTGCCAGCAGTTTACGGGCCACTAACTATGGCTACACCTTC
size: NA; D: NA; J: TRBJ2-5; V: TRBV28; CDR3: CASNFLQETQYF; DNA: TGTGCCAGCAACTTTCTCCAAGAGACCCAGTACTTC
size: NA; D: NA; J: TRBJ2-3; V: TRBV5-1; CDR3: CASSKGGTDTQYF; DNA: TGCGCCAGCAGCAAAGGTGGTACAGATACGCAGTATTTT
size: once; D: NA; J: TRBJ2-1; V: TRBV5-4; CDR3: CASSLAGTRYNEQFF; DNA: TGTGCCAGCAGCTTGGCCGGGACTCGGTACAATGAGCAGTTCTTC
size: NA; D: NA; J: TRBJ1-1; V: TRBV27; CDR3: CASSHPGGELEAFF; DNA: TGTGCCAGCAGTCACCCGGGGGGTGAATTGGAAGCTTTCTTT
size: NA; D: NA; J: TRBJ2-1; V: TRBV30; CDR3: CAWSVTLGSLNEQFF; DNA: TGTGCCTGGAGTGTAACTCTGGGATCATTAAATGAGCAGTTCTTC
size: NA; D: NA; J: TRBJ2-5; V: TRBV9; CDR3: CASSVDGLARLGETQYF; DNA: TGTGCCAGCAGCGTAGATGGCCTAGCCCGGTTGGGGGAGACCCAGTACTTC
size: NA; D: TRBD2; J: TRBJ2-1; V: TRBV5-3; CDR3: CARSLYILAGGALGGEQFF; DNA: TGTGCCAGAAGCTTGTATATACTAGCGGGAGGAGCACTGGGGGGTGAGCAGTTCTTC
size: NA; D: TRBD2; J: TRBJ2-1; V: TRBV7-2; CDR3: CATTSGMPSSYNEQFF; DNA: TGTGCCACAACTAGCGGAATGCCGAGCTCCTACAATGAGCAGTTCTTC
size: NA; D: TRBD1; J: TRBJ2-3; V: TRBV7-7; CDR3: CASSQGTGGVTDTQYF; DNA: TGTGCTAGCAGCCAAGGGACAGGGGGGGTGACAGATACGCAGTATTTT
size: NA; D: TRBD2; J: TRBJ2-1; V: TRBV5-4; CDR3: CATPSEVAGVRSLDEQFF; DNA: TGTGCCACCCCCTCCGAGGTAGCGGGAGTAAGGTCCCTGGATGAGCAGTTCTTC
size: NA; D: NA; J: TRBJ1-1; V: TRBV29-1; CDR3: CSARTPQSTEAFF; DNA: TGCAGCGCAAGGACACCTCAGTCCACTGAAGCTTTCTTT
size: medium-sized; D: NA; J: TRBJ1-3; V: TRBV30; CDR3: CASEPGSGNTIYF; DNA: TGTGCCTCGGAGCCGGGCTCTGGAAACACCATATATTTT
size: NA; D: NA; J: TRBJ1-5; V: TRBV29-1; CDR3: CSVASDGGNQPQHF; DNA: TGCAGCGTCGCCTCGGACGGGGGCAATCAGCCCCAGCATTTT
size: NA; D: NA; J: TRBJ2-1; V: TRBV28; CDR3: CASSLTKYNEQFF; DNA: TGTGCCAGCAGTTTGACAAAGTACAATGAGCAGTTCTTC
size: NA; D: NA; J: TRBJ1-3; V: TRBV7-9; CDR3: CASSLGLYRVEGNTIYF; DNA: TGTGCCAGCAGCTTAGGCCTCTACAGGGTGGAAGGAAACACCATATATTTT
size: few; D: TRBD1; J: TRBJ1-4; V: TRBV6-1; CDR3: CASSERVGTGQEKLFF; DNA: TGTGCCAGCAGTGAAAGGGTAGGGACAGGCCAAGAAAAACTGTTTTTT
size: once; D: NA; J: TRBJ2-6; V: TRBV4-2; CDR3: CASSQDGAKGANVLTF; DNA: TGTGCCAGCAGCCAAGACGGGGCAAAAGGGGCCAACGTCCTGACTTTC
size: NA; D: TRBD2; J: TRBJ2-1; V: TRBV29-1; CDR3: CSAGWLADEQFF; DNA: TGCAGCGCCGGCTGGCTAGCGGACGAGCAGTTCTTC
size: NA; D: TRBD2; J: TRBJ2-3; V: TRBV18; CDR3: CASSPGLADDTQYF; DNA: TGTGCCAGCTCACCGGGACTAGCAGATGATACGCAGTATTTT
size: NA; D: TRBD1; J: TRBJ2-7; V: TRBV27; CDR3: CASSQNRGEQYF; DNA: TGTGCCAGCAGTCAAAACAGGGGCGAGCAGTACTTC
size: NA; D: NA; J: TRBJ2-7; V: TRBV5-1; CDR3: CASRYGTPPYEQYF; DNA: TGCGCCAGCAGATACGGGACACCTCCCTACGAGCAGTACTTC
size: NA; D: NA; J: TRBJ2-3; V: TRBV7-9; CDR3: CASSLGTSLSTDTQYF; DNA: TGTGCCAGCAGCTTAGGAACTAGTTTGAGCACAGATACGCAGTATTTT
size: NA; D: NA; J: TRBJ1-5; V: TRBV6-5; CDR3: CASSYSGGANQPQHF; DNA: TGTGCCAGCAGTTACTCAGGGGGGGCAAATCAGCCCCAGCATTTT
size: NA; D: NA; J: TRBJ2-7; V: TRBV7-9; CDR3: CASSLGGAGYEQYF; DNA: TGTGCCAGCAGCTTAGGCGGGGCCGGGTACGAGCAGTACTTC
size: NA; D: NA; J: TRBJ2-5; V: TRBV11-2; CDR3: CASSLETPRVETQYF; DNA: TGTGCCAGCAGCTTAGAAACTCCGAGGGTGGAGACCCAGTACTTC
size: NA; D: NA; J: TRBJ2-7; V: TRBV5-1; CDR3: CASSLAPGYEQYF; DNA: TGCGCCAGCAGCTTGGCCCCGGGGTACGAGCAGTACTTC
size: NA; D: NA; J: TRBJ2-7; V: TRBV30; CDR3: CARRTHGEQYF; DNA: TGTGCCCGTAGGACCCACGGCGAGCAGTACTTC
size: NA; D: NA; J: TRBJ1-1; V: TRBV7-9; CDR3: CVVNAGPLKFGTEAFF; DNA: TGTGTCGTTAACGCCGGTCCACTAAAATTTGGGACTGAAGCTTTCTTT
size: NA; D: TRBD1; J: TRBJ2-7; V: TRBV6-5; CDR3: CASSYSSDRVHEQYF; DNA: TGTGCCAGCAGTTACTCGAGTGACAGGGTGCACGAGCAGTACTTC
size: NA; D: TRBD2; J: TRBJ2-1; V: TRBV9; CDR3: CASSVVSSGAGEQFF; DNA: TGTGCCAGCAGCGTAGTGTCTAGCGGGGCGGGGGAGCAGTTCTTC
size: once; D: TRBD1; J: TRBJ1-2; V: TRBV6-5; CDR3: CASSMGQGYGYTF; DNA: TGTGCCAGCAGTATGGGACAGGGTTACGGCTACACCTTC
size: NA; D: TRBD1; J: TRBJ2-1; V: TRBV27; CDR3: CASCRTGAFNEQFF; DNA: TGTGCCAGCTGTAGGACAGGGGCCTTTAATGAGCAGTTCTTC
size: NA; D: TRBD1; J: TRBJ1-3; V: TRBV2; CDR3: CASRSGTGDWSIYF; DNA: TGTGCCAGCAGGTCCGGGACAGGAGATTGGTCCATATATTTT
size: NA; D: NA; J: TRBJ1-1; V: TRBV28; CDR3: CASREDTEAFF; DNA: TGTGCCAGCAGAGAGGACACTGAAGCTTTCTTT
size: few; D: NA; J: TRBJ2-7; V: TRBV28; CDR3: CASRENGPQGEQYF; DNA: TGTGCCAGCAGGGAGAATGGGCCTCAGGGCGAGCAGTACTTC
size: NA; D: TRBD1; J: TRBJ2-3; V: TRBV7-9; CDR3: CASSTRAQGDTQYF; DNA: TGTGCCAGCAGCACTCGAGCACAGGGGGATACGCAGTATTTT
size: once; D: NA; J: TRBJ2-3; V: TRBV11-3; CDR3: CASSLGGASTDTQYF; DNA: TGTGCCAGCAGCTTAGGAGGGGCGTCCACAGATACGCAGTATTTT
size: NA; D: NA; J: TRBJ2-3; V: TRBV9; CDR3: CASSVGDKTDTQYF; DNA: TGTGCCAGCAGCGTAGGGGACAAAACAGATACGCAGTATTTT